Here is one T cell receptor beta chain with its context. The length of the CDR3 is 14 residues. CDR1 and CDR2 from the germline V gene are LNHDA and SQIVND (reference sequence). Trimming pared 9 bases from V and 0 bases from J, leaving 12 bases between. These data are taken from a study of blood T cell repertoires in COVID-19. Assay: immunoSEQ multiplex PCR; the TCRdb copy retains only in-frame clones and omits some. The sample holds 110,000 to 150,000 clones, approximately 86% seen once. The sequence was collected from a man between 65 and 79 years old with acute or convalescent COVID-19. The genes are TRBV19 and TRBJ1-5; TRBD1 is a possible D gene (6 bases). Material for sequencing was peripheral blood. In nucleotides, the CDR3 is TGTGCCAGACCGGGACACACTAGCAATCAGCCCCAGCATTTT. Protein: CARPGHTSNQPQHF.